A single T cell receptor beta chain is shown here with its context. The data originate from a study of Graves' ophthalmopathy and Graves' hyperthyroidism. Donors with ophthalmopathy: moderate-to-severe activity, CAS ≥3, NOSPECS ≥4, duration under 3 months. Enrollment excluded any patients with other autoimmune diseases, uncontrolled infections, pregnancy or lactation. RNA transcripts yielded amplified TCR beta CDR3 regions. Following a first-round RT-PCR that used HTBI primers, a second-round multiplex PCR was carried out. TCRdb ran MiXCR on the multiplex PCR reads and lists one entry per CDR3 protein. Among approximately 700,000 distinct CDR3 sequences listed, 35% to 50% were seen once. Germline V gene sequence: CDR1 SNHLY, CDR2 FYNNEI. There are 17 residues in the CDR3. V dropped 5 bases and J dropped 6 bases, with 25 bases sitting between them.

The chain carries TRBV2 and TRBJ1-2; D is uncertain. The sequence came from an adult man with Graves' ophthalmopathy. Specimen: peripheral blood. The CDR3 region has the DNA TGTGCCAGCAGTTACCCACCGATCGTAATCACGTTTAATGGCTACACCTTC. Its protein is CASSYPPIVITFNGYTF.